This TCR beta chain was recovered during a study of a mutant IDH1 vaccine in newly diagnosed glioma. Whole-study findings and limits: With respect to changes in top peripheral T cell clonotypes, pseudoprogression seemed unrelated.

Sample time point: baseline, week 1 (first vaccination visit). The treatment denotes: pre-vaccination baseline after standard-of-care therapy. Regarding this clone: The antigen remains unidentified.

The CDR3 consists of 12 residues. Germline-derived CDR1 and CDR2 are SGHVS and FQNEAQ. The V and J ends lost 1 base and 6 bases respectively, with 6 bases between them. Method: immunoSEQ multiplex PCR; TCRdb's copy keeps in-frame clones and lacks some. Of about 59,000 clones detected, about nine tenths appear once; the ten largest clones hold over 2.5%. The chain couples TRBV7-8 to TRBJ2-5; no clear D. This receptor was obtained from a man over 45 with glioma. Specimen: PBMCs, collected from a glioma patient treated with radiotherapy, temozolomide or both. The chain's CDR3 is CASSLGVKTQYF. The DNA for the CDR3 is TGTGCCAGCAGCTTAGGGGTTAAGACCCAGTACTTC.